This T cell receptor (beta chain) stems from a study of blood T cell repertoires in COVID-19. Study context: Acute and convalescent COVID-19 specimens originated in the United States, Italy and Spain.

In the original processing: For nucleated cells, counts were estimated from reference gene primer amplification. Repertoires were generated with immunoSEQ multiplex PCR, while TCRdb's copy carries only in-frame clones and drops some. D and trimming were read from the DNA, whereas the V and J calls and clone size are those reported in that table. The sample shows under 200,000 clones, 82% of them seen only once. Allocation to cohorts depended on clinical history reported by the participants. Germline V gene sequence: CDR1 LNHDA, CDR2 SQIVND (reference sequence). The length of the CDR3 is 14 residues. Between the trimmed V and J ends, which lost 3 bases and 4 bases, there was a span of 10 bases.

The receptor's source is a woman aged 60-75 years with acute COVID-19. V gene TRBV19 combines with J gene TRBJ1-5; D might be TRBD1 (6 bases). The source material was PBMCs or T cells enriched from blood (not recorded which). CDR3 DNA: TGTGCCAGTAGTATCACAGGGTCTAATCAGCCCCAGCATTTT. This sequence encodes CASSITGSNQPQHF.